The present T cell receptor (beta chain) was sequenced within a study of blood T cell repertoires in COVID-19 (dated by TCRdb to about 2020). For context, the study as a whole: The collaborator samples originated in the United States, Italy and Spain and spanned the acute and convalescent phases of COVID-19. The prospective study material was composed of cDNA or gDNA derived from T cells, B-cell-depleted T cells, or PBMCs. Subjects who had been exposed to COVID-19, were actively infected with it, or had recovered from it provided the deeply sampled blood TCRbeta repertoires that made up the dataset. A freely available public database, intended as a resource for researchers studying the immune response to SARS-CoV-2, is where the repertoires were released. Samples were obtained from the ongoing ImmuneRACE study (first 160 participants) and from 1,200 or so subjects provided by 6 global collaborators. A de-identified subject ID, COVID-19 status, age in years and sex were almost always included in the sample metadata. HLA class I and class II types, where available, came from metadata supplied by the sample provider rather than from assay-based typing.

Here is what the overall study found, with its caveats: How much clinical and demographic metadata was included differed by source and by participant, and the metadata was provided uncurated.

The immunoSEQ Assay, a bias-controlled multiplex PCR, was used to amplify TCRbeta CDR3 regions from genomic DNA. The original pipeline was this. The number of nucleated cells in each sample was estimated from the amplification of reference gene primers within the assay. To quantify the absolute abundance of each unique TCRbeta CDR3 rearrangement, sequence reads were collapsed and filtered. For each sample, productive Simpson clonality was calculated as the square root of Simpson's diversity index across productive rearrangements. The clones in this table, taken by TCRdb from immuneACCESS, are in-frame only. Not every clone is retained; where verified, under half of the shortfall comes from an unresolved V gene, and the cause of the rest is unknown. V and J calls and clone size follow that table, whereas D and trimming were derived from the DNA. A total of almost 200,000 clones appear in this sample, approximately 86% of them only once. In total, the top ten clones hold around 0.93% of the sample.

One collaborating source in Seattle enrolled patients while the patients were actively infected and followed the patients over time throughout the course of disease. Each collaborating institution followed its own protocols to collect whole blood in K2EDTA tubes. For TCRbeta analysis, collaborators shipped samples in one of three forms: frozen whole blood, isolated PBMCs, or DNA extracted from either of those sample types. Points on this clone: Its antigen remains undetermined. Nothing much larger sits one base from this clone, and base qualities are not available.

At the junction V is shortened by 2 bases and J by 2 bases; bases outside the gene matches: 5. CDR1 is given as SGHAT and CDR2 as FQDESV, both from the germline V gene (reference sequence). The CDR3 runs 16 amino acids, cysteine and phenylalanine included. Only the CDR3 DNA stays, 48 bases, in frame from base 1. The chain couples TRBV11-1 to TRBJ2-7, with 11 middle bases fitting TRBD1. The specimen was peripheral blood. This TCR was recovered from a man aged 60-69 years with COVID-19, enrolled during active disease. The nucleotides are TGTGCCAGCAGCTTAACGGACAGGGGGCATGCCTACGAGCAGTACTTC. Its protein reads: CASSLTDRGHAYEQYF.